These 27 T cell receptor beta chains were all obtained from the same sample, sequenced in a study of persistence of HIV-infected CD4 T cells. Their antigens are not known. This was the immunoSEQ version 4 assay in survey mode. Assay: immunoSEQ multiplex PCR; the TCRdb copy retains only in-frame clones and omits some. The data show around 20,000 clones, roughly 74% seen once. Cells were stimulated with CMV-infected fibroblast lysates at approximately 10 ug/mL. CD4+ T cells upregulating both CD40 ligand and CD69 were sorted as responding cells. The source material was CD4+ T cells sorted from PBMCs after approximately 18-hour stimulation, sampled from a patient who received antiretroviral therapy. The receptor source for this set is an adult man with HIV who was CMV-seropositive.

The chain is built from TRBV20-1 and TRBJ1-2; no firm D call. Per germline, CDR1 DFQATT and CDR2 SNEGSKA (reference sequence). The CDR3 sequence is 13 residues long. The V and J ends lost 3 bases and 5 bases respectively, with 13 bases between them. This CDR3 reads CSASSAGKYGYTF. As DNA, the CDR3 is TGCAGTGCTAGTTCGGCAGGCAAATATGGCTACACCTTC.

The chain joins TRBV3-1 (or the pseudogene TRBV3-2) to TRBJ2-7; D possibly uses TRBD1 or TRBD2 (6 bases each). This CDR3 contains 15 residues. Trimming pared 4 bases from V and 6 bases from J, leaving 19 bases between. The germline V gene encodes CDR1 LGHDT and CDR2 YNNKEL (reference sequence). The CDR3: CASSPRGTLEGEQYF. The CDR3 DNA is TGTGCCAGCAGCCCTCGCGGGACACTCGAGGGCGAGCAGTACTTC.

The V and J genes are TRBV5-1 and TRBJ1-1; possibly TRBD1 for D (6 bases). Germline loops: CDR1 SGHRS, CDR2 YFSETQ. The CDR3 sequence is 15 residues long. Trimming took 7 bases from V and 0 from J, leaving 16 bases between them. CDR3 region: CASGQTGHLNTEAFF. The DNA for the CDR3 is TGCGCCAGCGGGCAGACAGGACACTTGAACACTGAAGCTTTCTTT.

The chain employs TRBV6-5 and TRBJ2-7; D not certain. This CDR3 is built from 15 residues. V shed 0 bases and J shed 2 bases, with 11 bases lying between them. Germline V CDR1 and CDR2: MNHEY, SVGAGI. The CDR3 coding sequence is TGTGCCAGCAGTTACTCTGCAGTCTCTCCCTACGAGCAGTACTTC. It translates to CASSYSAVSPYEQYF.

This rearrangement joins TRBV9 to TRBJ2-2, with D perhaps TRBD2 (5 bases). Looked up from germline, CDR1 is SGDLS and CDR2 is YYNGEE. Trimming cost V 0 bases and J 1 base, with 10 bases left between them. This CDR3 has 16 residues. The CDR3, as DNA: TGTGCCAGCAGCGTAGCAAGCGGCTTGAACACCGGGGAGCTGTTTTTT. This encodes CASSVASGLNTGELFF.

V usage is TRBV3-1 (or the pseudogene TRBV3-2) and J usage is TRBJ1-4, with a possible D match to TRBD1 (5 bases). The CDR3 is 19 residues long. In germline, CDR1 is LGHDT, CDR2 YNNKEL (reference sequence). Trimming stripped 1 base from V and 4 bases from J, with 22 bases between. CDR3 loop: CASSQAALAGVGVNEKLFF. CDR3 DNA sequence: TGTGCCAGCAGCCAAGCTGCCTTAGCCGGTGTGGGGGTTAATGAAAAACTGTTTTTT.

The chain is built from TRBV9 and TRBJ1-4, with D perhaps matching TRBD1 (6 bases). The germline V gene has CDR1 SGDLS and CDR2 YYNGEE. V gave up 3 bases and J gave up 8 bases, with 17 bases separating them. The CDR3 sequence is 15 residues long. CDR3 bases: TGTGCCAGCAGCGCCGGGACATTAGTACAGGAAAAACTGTTTTTT. This translates into CASSAGTLVQEKLFF.

The chain combines TRBV2 with TRBJ1-4; 12 bases are a match to TRBD1. Germline loops: CDR1 SNHLY, CDR2 FYNNEI. CDR3 size: 15 residues. V gave up 7 bases and J gave up 7 bases; unmatched junction bases: 7. CDR3 region: CASTGQGAGGEKLFF. For the CDR3, the DNA is TGTGCCAGCACGGGACAGGGGGCTGGAGGTGAAAAACTGTTTTTT. Variable domain in full (rest from reference TRBV2 and TRBJ1-4): EPEVTQTPSHQVTQMGQEVILRCVPISNHLYFYWYRQILGQKVEFLVSFYNNEISEKSEIFDDQFSVERPDGSNFTLKIRSTKLEDSAMYFCASTGQGAGGEKLFFGSGTQLSVL.

This chain links TRBV7-8 with TRBJ1-5; the match to TRBD1 covers 9 bases. The junction had 8 bases not matched to a gene; V was cut back by 2 bases and J by 3 bases. Germline assignment: CDR1 SGHVS and CDR2 FQNEAQ. This CDR3 comprises 17 residues. CDR3 residues: CASSLMSGTGNNQPQHF. The CDR3 nucleotides are TGTGCCAGCAGCTTAATGTCCGGGACAGGGAACAATCAGCCCCAGCATTTT.

The chain has TRBV4-1 and TRBJ2-1, with 15 bases that match TRBD2. The germline CDR1 and CDR2 sequences are MGHRA and YSYEKL. V was pared by 4 bases and J by 3 bases, with 4 bases of the junction left unmatched. The length of the CDR3 is 17 residues. The CDR3 DNA follows: TGCGCCAGCAGCCGAGGACTAGCGGGGGGGCTCTACAATGAGCAGTTCTTC. Amino acids: CASSRGLAGGLYNEQFF.

V gene TRBV19 combines with J gene TRBJ1-5; a weak D match, TRBD1 (6 bases). CDR1 LNHDA and CDR2 SQIVND come from the germline V gene (reference sequence). There are 14 residues in the CDR3. V gave up 9 bases and J gave up 5 bases, with 17 bases separating them. For the CDR3, the DNA is TGTGCCAGGCCTGAGGGGGGGTCCGATCAGCCCCAGCATTTT. It is translated as CARPEGGSDQPQHF.

The chain joins TRBV10-3 to TRBJ1-6; D remains unclear. Trimming took off 6 bases at V and 8 bases at J, with 11 bases between the two ends. CDR3 size: 13 residues. Germline V gene data show CDR1 as ENHRY and CDR2 as SYGVKD. Here the CDR3 reads CAIRDPIHSPLHF. The CDR3 nucleotides read TGTGCCATCAGAGACCCGATTCATTCACCCCTCCACTTT.

This clone was detected a few times. The V and J genes are TRBV19 and TRBJ2-1; either TRBD1 or TRBD2 may fit D (5 bases each). CDR1 is LNHDA and CDR2 is SQIVND in the germline V gene (reference sequence). With 6 bases removed from V and 7 bases from J, the gap between germline ends came to 10 bases. This CDR3 comprises 12 residues. The CDR3 sequence: CASRGTGNEQFF. DNA for the CDR3: TGTGCCAGTAGGGGGACGGGAAATGAGCAGTTCTTC.

Comments on this clone: At one of its ends the junction is not consistent with the germline gene, which may arise from a read error. The CDR3 DNA follows: TGTGCCAGCAGCTCCTCCGGGACAGGGGTCCGCACTGAAGTTTTCTTT. This gives the protein CASSSSGTGVRTEVFF. The gene calls are TRBV7-8 and TRBJ1-1; 10 positions agree with TRBD1. This CDR3 is 16 amino acids long. Germline V gene data show CDR1 as SGHVS and CDR2 as FQNEAQ.

The chain joins TRBV29-1 to TRBJ2-7; D uncertain. The CDR3 is 12 amino acids. Trimming shortened V by 6 bases and J by 4 bases, and 13 bases separated the two germline ends. The V gene's germline CDR1 is SQVTM and CDR2 ANQGSEA. The CDR3 bases are TGCAGCGTCGAAACGGACGGTTACGAGCAGTACTTC. Protein product: CSVETDGYEQYF.

The rearrangement joins TRBV19 to TRBJ1-1; a weak D match, TRBD1 (6 bases). The CDR3 is 14 amino acids. The V and J ends lost 6 bases and 1 base respectively, with 12 bases between them. CDR1 is LNHDA and CDR2 is SQIVND in the germline V gene (reference sequence). The CDR3 region is CASRFDRRNTEAFF. CDR3 in DNA: TGTGCCAGTAGATTCGACAGGAGGAACACTGAAGCTTTCTTT.

CDR3: CASSFKRVPDTGELFF. Written as DNA, the CDR3 is TGTGCCAGCAGCTTCAAGAGGGTGCCGGACACCGGGGAGCTGTTTTTT. The chain is built from TRBV9 and TRBJ2-2; possible D gene TRBD2, 5 bases. CDR3 length: 16 residues. Per the germline V gene, CDR1 is SGDLS and CDR2 is YYNGEE. V gave up 4 bases and J gave up 3 bases, with 16 bases separating them.

V gene TRBV18 combines with J gene TRBJ2-2; D is uncertain. CDR1 and CDR2 (germline): KGHSH, LQKENI. Trimming took off 2 bases at V and 0 bases at J, with 13 bases between the two ends. CDR3 length: 17 residues. DNA of the CDR3: TGTGCCAGCTCACCAGTCAGGAGTCGCGCGAACACCGGGGAGCTGTTTTTT. Translation: CASSPVRSRANTGELFF.

This chain uses TRBV6-5 with TRBJ1-1, with 9 bases identical to TRBD1. CDR3 length equals 14 residues. Trimming took 8 bases from V and 5 from J; bases not matched to a gene: 9. Germline values: CDR1 MNHEY, CDR2 SVGAGI. The CDR3 sequence is CASEVQGARTEAFF. The CDR3 nucleotides read TGTGCCAGCGAAGTACAGGGGGCGCGGACTGAAGCTTTCTTT.

In DNA, the CDR3 is TGTGCCAGTAGTCACCAGGGTGTCTATGGCTACACCTTC. Protein: CASSHQGVYGYTF. The chain carries TRBV19 and TRBJ1-2; D perhaps matches TRBD1 (5 bases). Between the trimmed V and J ends, which lost 5 bases and 4 bases, there was a span of 11 bases. This CDR3 contains 13 residues. The germline gives CDR1 LNHDA, CDR2 SQIVND (reference sequence).

This clone was seen only a few times. The chain joins TRBV29-1 to TRBJ1-1; D is possibly TRBD1 (5 bases). V was shortened by 5 bases and J by 5 bases, with 18 bases between the two germline ends. Germline CDR1 SQVTM, CDR2 ANQGSEA. The CDR3 totals 14 residues. The CDR3: CSVQTGGIQTEAFF. The DNA for the CDR3 is TGCAGCGTTCAAACGGGGGGTATACAGACTGAAGCTTTCTTT.

The CDR3 DNA reads TGTGCCAGCAGTGAAAAGGGGACAAATCAGCCCCAGCATTTT. Amino acids: CASSEKGTNQPQHF. The chain employs TRBV6-1 and TRBJ1-5, with a weak D call TRBD1 (6 bases). Germline V CDR1 and CDR2: MNHNS, SASEGT. Trimming took off 2 bases at V and 4 bases at J, with 9 bases between the two ends. CDR3 length: 14 amino acids.

This chain uses TRBV27 with TRBJ2-7; TRBD1 matches at 10 bases. Germline V gives CDR1 MNHEY, CDR2 SMNVEV (reference sequence). The CDR3 loop spans 15 amino acids. V was clipped by 0 bases and J by 4 bases; unmatched bases: 3. CDR3 DNA sequence: TGTGCCAGCAGTTTATCGTTGGGACAGGGGTACGAGCAGTACTTC. Translation gives CASSLSLGQGYEQYF.

The rearrangement joins TRBV24-1 to TRBJ1-5; D ambiguous. The CDR3 spans 15 residues. Germline V gene data show CDR1 as KGHDR and CDR2 as SFDVKD. Trimming took 7 bases from V and 2 from J, leaving 14 bases between them. The CDR3 reads CATRPGTKGNQPQHF. The DNA of the CDR3 is TGTGCCACCAGACCGGGCACTAAGGGCAATCAGCCCCAGCATTTT.

This sequence joins TRBV6-5 and TRBJ2-3, with 9 bases fitting TRBD1. The germline gives CDR1 MNHEY, CDR2 SVGAGI. The CDR3 totals 14 residues. The junction had 5 bases not matched to a gene; V was cut back by 5 bases and J by 5 bases. DNA for the CDR3: TGTGCCAGCAGTCCCGGGACAGGGAGAGATACGCAGTATTTT. As protein: CASSPGTGRDTQYF.

J is TRBJ2-1 and V is TRBV5-6, with D perhaps TRBD1 (5 bases). Germline V gene lookup returns CDR1 SGHDT and CDR2 YYEEEE. V gave up 2 bases and J gave up 4 bases, with 13 bases separating them. The CDR3 spans 15 residues. DNA of the CDR3: TGTGCCAGCAGCTTTAGAGACAGACCGTACAATGAGCAGTTCTTC. It yields the protein CASSFRDRPYNEQFF.

This clone was detected only once. The J gene is TRBJ1-1, the V gene TRBV19, with a possible D match to TRBD1 (6 bases). Germline values: CDR1 LNHDA, CDR2 SQIVND (reference sequence). Between the trimmed V and J ends, which lost 2 bases and 1 base, there was a span of 14 bases. The CDR3 is 16 residues long. The CDR3 DNA is TGTGCCAGTAGTATATATGCACAGGGAAAGAACACTGAAGCTTTCTTT. It encodes CASSIYAQGKNTEAFF.